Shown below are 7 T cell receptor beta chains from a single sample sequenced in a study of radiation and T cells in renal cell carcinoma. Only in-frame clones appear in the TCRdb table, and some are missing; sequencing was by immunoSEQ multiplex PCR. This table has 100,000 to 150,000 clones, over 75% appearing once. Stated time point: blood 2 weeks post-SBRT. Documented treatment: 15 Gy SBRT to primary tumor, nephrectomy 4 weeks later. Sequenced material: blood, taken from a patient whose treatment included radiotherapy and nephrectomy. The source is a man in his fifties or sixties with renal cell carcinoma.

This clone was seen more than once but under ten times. CDR3 bases: TGTGCCAGCAGCATGTACCCGGGACAACCTTTCACAGATACGCAGTATTTT. This translates into CASSMYPGQPFTDTQYF. The chain is built from TRBV9 and TRBJ2-3; D is possibly TRBD1 (6 bases). Between the trimmed V and J ends, which lost 4 bases and 2 bases, there was a span of 20 bases. Germline V gives CDR1 SGDLS, CDR2 YYNGEE. The CDR3 runs to 17 residues.

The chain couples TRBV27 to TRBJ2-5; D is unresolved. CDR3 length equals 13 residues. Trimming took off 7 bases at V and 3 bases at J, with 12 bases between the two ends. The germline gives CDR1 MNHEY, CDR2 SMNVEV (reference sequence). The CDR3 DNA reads TGTGCCAGCATCTTCACCGCCAAAGAGACCCAGTACTTC. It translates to CASIFTAKETQYF.

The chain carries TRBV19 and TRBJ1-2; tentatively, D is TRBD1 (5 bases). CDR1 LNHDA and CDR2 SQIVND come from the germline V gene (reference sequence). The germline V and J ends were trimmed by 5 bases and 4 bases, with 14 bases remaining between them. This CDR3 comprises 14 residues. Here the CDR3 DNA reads TGTGCCAGTAGTGACGGGGGAGGGAGCTATGGCTACACCTTC. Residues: CASSDGGGSYGYTF.

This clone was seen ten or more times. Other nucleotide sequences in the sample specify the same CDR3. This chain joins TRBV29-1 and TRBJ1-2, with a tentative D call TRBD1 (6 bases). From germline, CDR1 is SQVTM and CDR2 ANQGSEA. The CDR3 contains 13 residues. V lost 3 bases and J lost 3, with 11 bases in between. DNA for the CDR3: TGCAGCGTTGAGAGGGGGACATACTATGGCTACACCTTC. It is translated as CSVERGTYYGYTF.

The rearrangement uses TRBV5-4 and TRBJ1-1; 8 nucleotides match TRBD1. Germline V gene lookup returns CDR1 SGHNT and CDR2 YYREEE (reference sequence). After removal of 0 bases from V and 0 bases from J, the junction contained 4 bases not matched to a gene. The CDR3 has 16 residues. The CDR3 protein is CASSLEGQGMNTEAFF. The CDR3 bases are TGTGCCAGCAGCTTGGAAGGACAGGGCATGAACACTGAAGCTTTCTTT.

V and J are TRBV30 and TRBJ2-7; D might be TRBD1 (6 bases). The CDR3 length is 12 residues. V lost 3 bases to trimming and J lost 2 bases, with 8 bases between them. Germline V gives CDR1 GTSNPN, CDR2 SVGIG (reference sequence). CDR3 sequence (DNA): TGTGCCTGGAGGACAGGAACCTACGAGCAGTACTTC. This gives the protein CAWRTGTYEQYF.

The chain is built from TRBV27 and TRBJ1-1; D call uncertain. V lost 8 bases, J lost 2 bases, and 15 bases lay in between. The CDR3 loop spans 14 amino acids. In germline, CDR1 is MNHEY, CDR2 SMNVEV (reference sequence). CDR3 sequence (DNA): TGTGCCAGCGTTTCTCTTGCAGAAAACACTGAAGCTTTCTTT. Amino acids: CASVSLAENTEAFF.